This T cell receptor (beta chain) appears in the sequencing data of a study of OX40 agonist ivuxolimab in advanced cancers. Findings and caveats of the study: Antigen specificity of clonally expanded peripheral T cells was not established.

Profiled with immunoSEQ multiplex PCR; TCRdb holds only in-frame clones, not every one. Of roughly 100,000 clones in the sample, around 90% were seen once. This CDR3 region has 15 residues. V lost 4 bases and J lost 4; bases outside the gene matches: 6. Per the germline V gene, CDR1 is SGHRS and CDR2 is YFSETQ. Comment on this clone: Its antigen is as yet unknown.

The V gene is TRBV5-1, the J gene TRBJ2-2; TRBD2 aligns across 8 bases. The sequences come from CD4+ or CD8+ T cells sorted from blood, collected in a trial of the OX40 agonist ivuxolimab. This TCR was sampled from an adult with an advanced solid tumor such as melanoma, head and neck, liver or kidney cancer. The DNA of the CDR3 is TGCGCCAGCAGCCCCCAGGCGGGAGGCACCGGGGAGCTGTTTTTT. Protein sequence: CASSPQAGGTGELFF.